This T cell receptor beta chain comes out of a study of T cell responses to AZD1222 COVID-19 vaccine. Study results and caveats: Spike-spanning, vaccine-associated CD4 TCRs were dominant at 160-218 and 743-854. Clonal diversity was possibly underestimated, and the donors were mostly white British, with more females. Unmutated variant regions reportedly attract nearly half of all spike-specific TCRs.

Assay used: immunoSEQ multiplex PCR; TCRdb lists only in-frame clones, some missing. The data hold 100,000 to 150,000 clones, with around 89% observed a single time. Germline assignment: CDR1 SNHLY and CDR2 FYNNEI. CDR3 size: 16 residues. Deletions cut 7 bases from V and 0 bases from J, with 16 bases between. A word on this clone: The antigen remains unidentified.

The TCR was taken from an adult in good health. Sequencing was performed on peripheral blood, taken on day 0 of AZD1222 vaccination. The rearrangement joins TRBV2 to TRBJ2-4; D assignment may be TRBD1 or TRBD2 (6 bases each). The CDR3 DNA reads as TGTGCCAGCACCCCGGGGGCAGTGATAGCCAAAAACATTCAGTACTTC. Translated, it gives CASTPGAVIAKNIQYF.